This entry lists 17 T cell receptor beta chains sequenced from one sample in a study of T-cell reconstitution after alpha-beta-depleted transplantation in children. The authors prepared the TCRbeta library with unique molecular identifiers. MiXCR, run by TCRdb on the PCR reads, gives a single entry per CDR3 protein. Of approximately 1,000,000 distinct CDR3 sequences in the sample, about 30% are singletons; the top ten hold about 28%. Source: PBMCs, mostly from graft donor cells, taken 360 days after TCRalphabeta/CD19-depleted stem cell transplant. These receptors were taken from a boy under three years old who had a stem cell transplant for SCID, so the T cells may come from the graft donor.

The genes are TRBV5-1 and TRBJ2-5; D is uncertain. The CDR3 totals 14 residues. V dropped 0 bases and J dropped 2 bases, with 8 bases sitting between them. The germline V gene has CDR1 SGHRS and CDR2 YFSETQ. The CDR3 here is CASSLESFQETQYF. CDR3 bases: TGCGCCAGCAGCTTGGAAAGTTTTCAAGAGACCCAGTACTTC.

This clonotype was counted only a few times. The chain is built from TRBV6-5 and TRBJ1-1; no definite D call. Between the trimmed V and J ends, which lost 6 bases and 4 bases, there was a span of 12 bases. The germline CDR1 and CDR2 sequences are MNHEY and SVGAGI. The CDR3 runs 13 residues. The CDR3 region is CASRPRIATEAFF. The CDR3 nucleotides are TGTGCCAGCAGACCTCGGATTGCCACTGAAGCTTTCTTT.

The V gene is TRBV28, the J gene TRBJ2-3; D is unclear. The CDR3 covers 13 residues. From germline, CDR1 is MDHEN and CDR2 SYDVKM. V lost 6 bases, J lost 6 bases, and 13 bases lay in between. The CDR3 loop is CASSSRHTDTQYF. The CDR3 nucleotides are TGTGCCAGCAGCTCCAGGCACACGGATACGCAGTATTTT.

This clonotype was counted a few times. This chain joins TRBV11-2 and TRBJ2-4, with a tentative D call TRBD2 (6 bases). Germline V gives CDR1 SGHAT, CDR2 FQNNGV. The length of the CDR3 is 15 residues. The V end was cut by 5 bases, the J end by 5 bases, with 16 bases between. CDR3 amino acids: CASSLFQGGQNIQYF. The CDR3 nucleotides are TGTGCCAGCAGCCTATTTCAGGGAGGCCAAAACATTCAGTACTTC.

This clonotype was seen only a few times. The chain uses TRBV6-1 and TRBJ2-3; 10 bases are shared with TRBD2. Germline values: CDR1 MNHNS, CDR2 SASEGT. CDR3 length: 15 amino acids. V was clipped by 4 bases and J by 5 bases; unmatched bases: 6. This CDR3 is CASSVIAGGGDTQYF. Written as DNA, the CDR3 is TGTGCCAGCAGTGTCATAGCGGGGGGAGGAGATACGCAGTATTTT.

The V and J genes are TRBV29-1 and TRBJ2-3; 8 bases align to TRBD2. Per the germline V gene, CDR1 is SQVTM and CDR2 is ANQGSEA. This CDR3 comprises 15 residues. V lost 3 bases, J lost 3 bases, and 8 bases stayed unmatched. CDR3 in DNA: TGCAGCGTTGATCTAGCGGGCCTGGGGACAGATACGCAGTATTTT. This sequence encodes CSVDLAGLGTDTQYF.

V is TRBV10-3 and J is TRBJ2-2, with 7 bases lining up with TRBD1. J lost 4 bases, V lost 10 bases, and 9 bases had no gene match. Germline CDR1 and CDR2: ENHRY and SYGVKD. The CDR3 has 14 residues. The CDR3 sequence: CATGTASFTGELFF. The CDR3 region has the DNA TGTGCCACCGGGACAGCCAGTTTCACCGGGGAGCTGTTTTTT.

The chain carries TRBV5-5 and TRBJ2-5, with D possibly TRBD1 on 6 matching bases. Germline V gives CDR1 SGHKS, CDR2 YYEKEE (reference sequence). Trimming took 2 bases from V and 5 from J, leaving 10 bases between them. This CDR3 has 13 amino acids. CDR3 sequence (DNA): TGTGCCAGCAGCTTTCAGGGGCCGGAGACCCAGTACTTC. This gives the protein CASSFQGPETQYF.

V usage is TRBV4-2 and J usage is TRBJ1-2; D gene unclear. With 0 bases removed from V and 4 bases from J, the gap between germline ends came to 12 bases. This CDR3 is built from 15 residues. Germline V gives CDR1 LGHNA, CDR2 YNFKEQ. The CDR3 nucleotides are TGTGCCAGCAGCCAAGAGGGTCCCTTCGGCTATGGCTACACCTTC. Protein sequence: CASSQEGPFGYGYTF.

The chain employs TRBV20-1 and TRBJ1-5; TRBD1 aligns across 7 bases. The ends lost 0 bases at V and 6 bases at J; junction bases unmatched: 8. The CDR3 contains 15 residues. Germline V gives CDR1 DFQATT, CDR2 SNEGSKA (reference sequence). This chain's CDR3 is CSAREASGGGQPQHF. The CDR3 coding sequence is TGCAGTGCTAGAGAGGCATCAGGGGGAGGTCAGCCCCAGCATTTT.

The CDR3 region has the DNA TGTGCCAGCAGCTTAAGTACCGGGGATACGCAGTATTTT. Protein product: CASSLSTGDTQYF. V and J are TRBV7-2 and TRBJ2-3; no firm D call. The CDR3 totals 13 residues. The germline V gene has CDR1 SGHTA and CDR2 FQGNSA. Trimming pared 2 bases from V and 6 bases from J, leaving 9 bases between.

V is TRBV5-6 and J is TRBJ2-1; TRBD1 matches at 8 bases. CDR3 length: 15 amino acids. The J segment lost 4 bases and the V segment lost 9 bases, leaving 12 bases of the junction unmatched. Germline assignment: CDR1 SGHDT and CDR2 YYEEEE. As DNA, the CDR3 is TGTGCCACCTCCTCCGGGACAGGAAGATACAATGAGCAGTTCTTC. Amino acid sequence: CATSSGTGRYNEQFF.

Only a few counts were recorded for this clonotype. The chain uses TRBV9 and TRBJ2-3, with 7 bases fitting TRBD1. V lost 3 bases to trimming and J lost 4 bases; unmatched junction nucleotides: 8. CDR1 and CDR2 from the germline V gene are SGDLS and YYNGEE. This CDR3 region has 15 residues. The CDR3 DNA reads as TGTGCCAGCAGCGCCTCCCGACAGGGCGCAGATACGCAGTATTTT. This translates into CASSASRQGADTQYF.

This clonotype was counted between two and nine times. The chain recombines TRBV12-3 or TRBV12-4 with TRBJ2-3; no clear D gene. V was trimmed by 2 bases and J by 0 bases, leaving 15 bases between them. This CDR3 contains 17 residues. The CDR3 sequence: CASSLSTIVSSTDTQYF. The DNA for the CDR3 is TGTGCCAGCAGTTTAAGTACGATCGTATCTAGCACAGATACGCAGTATTTT.

This clonotype was seen a single time. V gene TRBV7-6 combines with J gene TRBJ2-1; D unresolved. The CDR3 contains 15 residues. In germline, CDR1 is SGHVS, CDR2 FNYEAQ. V shed 1 base and J shed 5 bases, with 12 bases lying between them. This CDR3 reads CASSLVSHKNNEQFF. CDR3 DNA: TGTGCCAGCAGCTTAGTATCCCATAAAAACAATGAGCAGTTCTTC. Combining the CDR3 with reference TRBV7-6 and TRBJ2-1 gives the whole variable domain GAGVSQSPRYKVTKRGQDVALRCDPISGHVSLYWYRQALGQGPEFLTYFNYEAQQDKSGLPNDRFSAERPEGSISTLTIQRTEQRDSAMYRCASSLVSHKNNEQFFGPGTRLTVL.

This sequence joins TRBV7-8 and TRBJ2-5, with no clear D. The CDR3 contains 14 residues. Germline loops: CDR1 SGHVS, CDR2 FQNEAQ. The V end was cut by 1 base, the J end by 7 bases, with 13 bases between. The CDR3 nucleotides are TGTGCCAGCAGCTTAGGGGCGGCAAGTTGGACCCAGTACTTC. Amino acid sequence: CASSLGAASWTQYF.

The chain is built from TRBV12-3 or TRBV12-4 and TRBJ1-2; 7 nucleotides match TRBD1. V was clipped by 6 bases and J by 8 bases; unmatched bases: 21. This CDR3 region has 17 residues. CDR3 DNA: TGTGCCAGCAGCCTCGCGGGACAGTCGGGTAGTGGAAAAGGCTACACCTTC. The encoded protein is CASSLAGQSGSGKGYTF.